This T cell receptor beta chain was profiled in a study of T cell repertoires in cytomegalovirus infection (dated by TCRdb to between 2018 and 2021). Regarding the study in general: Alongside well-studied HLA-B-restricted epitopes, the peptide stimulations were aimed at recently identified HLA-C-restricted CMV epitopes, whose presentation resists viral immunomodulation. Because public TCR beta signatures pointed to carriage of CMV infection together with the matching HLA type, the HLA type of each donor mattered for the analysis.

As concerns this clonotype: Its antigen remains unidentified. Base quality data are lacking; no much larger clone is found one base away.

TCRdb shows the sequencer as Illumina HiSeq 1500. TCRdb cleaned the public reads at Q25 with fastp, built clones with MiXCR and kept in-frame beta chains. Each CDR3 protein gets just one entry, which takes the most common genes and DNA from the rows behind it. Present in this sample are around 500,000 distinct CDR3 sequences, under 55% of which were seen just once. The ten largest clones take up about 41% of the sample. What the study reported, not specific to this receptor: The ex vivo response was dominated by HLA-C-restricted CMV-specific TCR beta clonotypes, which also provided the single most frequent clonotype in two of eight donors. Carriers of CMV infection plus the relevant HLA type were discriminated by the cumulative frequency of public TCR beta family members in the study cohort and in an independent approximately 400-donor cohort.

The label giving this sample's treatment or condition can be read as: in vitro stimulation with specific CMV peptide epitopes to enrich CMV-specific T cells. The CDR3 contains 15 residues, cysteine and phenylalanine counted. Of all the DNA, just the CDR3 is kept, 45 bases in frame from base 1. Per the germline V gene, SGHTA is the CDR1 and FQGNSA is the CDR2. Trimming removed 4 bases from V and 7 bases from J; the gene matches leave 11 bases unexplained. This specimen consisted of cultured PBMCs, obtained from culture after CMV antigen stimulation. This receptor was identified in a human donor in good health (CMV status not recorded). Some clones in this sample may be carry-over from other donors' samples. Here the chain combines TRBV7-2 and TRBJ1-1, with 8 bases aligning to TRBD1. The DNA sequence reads TGTGCCAGCAGCTACTTACAGGGGGAAATGGGTGAAGCTTTCTTT. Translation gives CASSYLQGEMGEAFF.